The source of this T cell receptor beta chain is a study of T cell responses to AZD1222 COVID-19 vaccine. With V trimmed by 0 bases and J by 4 bases, 3 bases remained unmatched. Germline values: CDR1 SGHRS, CDR2 YFSETQ. The CDR3 is 15 residues long. Libraries were prepared by immunoSEQ multiplex PCR; TCRdb keeps only in-frame clonotypes and omits some of them. The profile shows some 130,000 clones, roughly 92% of them singletons. The chain joins TRBV5-1 to TRBJ2-1; TRBD2 matches at 8 bases. The source material was peripheral blood, sampled 28 days after the second AZD1222 dose. The sequence was collected from an adult who received the AZD1222 COVID-19 vaccine. The DNA for the CDR3 is TGCGCCAGCAGCTTGGAAGGGACTAGTTACAATGAGCAGTTCTTC. It is translated as CASSLEGTSYNEQFF.